This T cell receptor beta chain was identified during a study of CD8 T cells in Susac syndrome (dated by TCRdb to about 2019). Regarding the study in general: Of the Susac syndrome patients who were sequenced, about eight were in clinical remission while about six had clinically active disease. At blood withdrawal, Susac syndrome patients were therapy-naive, treated with corticosteroids (with IVIg additionally given to some), or treated with IVIg alone. Whether CD8+ T cell activation and differentiation in Susac syndrome was antigen driven was tested using repertoire sequencing. The clonality of the CD8+ T cell repertoire was compared across 12 healthy donors, some 14 Susac syndrome patients and around 15 multiple sclerosis patients.

Overall results and qualifications from the work: Sixteen Susac-specific public clones were identified in the total CD8+ repertoire, and several Susac-specific public clones were identified in the CD8+ TEMRA repertoire. The TCR sequencing and HLA analysis was acknowledged to have included a relatively small number of individuals. Susac syndrome CD8+ repertoires showed clonal expansion, highest in CD8+ TEMRA cells and greater in clinically active than remitting patients.

V is trimmed back by 4 bases and J by 2 bases, and the junction contains 15 bases that no gene match accounts for. The CDR3, from cysteine to phenylalanine, totals 18 residues. The only DNA kept is the CDR3, 54 bases in frame from the first base. The germline V gene (reference sequence) gives CDR1 as SEHNR and CDR2 as FQNEAQ. About this clonotype: Its recognized antigen is unknown. No quality values exist for individual bases; no much larger clone is one base distant.

RNA was extracted with the RNeasy kit and roughly 0.45 to 1 ug was reverse transcribed using random hexamers. TCR beta CDR3 regions were amplified with the immunoSEQ multiplex PCR assay covering 54 Vbeta and 13 Jbeta segments. PCR amplification bias was corrected using a synthetic template baseline for primer optimization and computational correction. As for how the authors treated the data: Reads were annotated to V, D and J genes according to IMGT and were analyzed with immunoSEQ Analyzer, with only productive sequences retained. Clonality was computed as one minus Shannon entropy normalized by log2 of the number of productive unique sequences. For each patient and control, public and private clones were evaluated among the 100 most prevalent clones. Susac-specific clones were defined as absent from healthy and MS cohorts, 1052 published viral clones and other ImmuneACCESS disease sequences. TCRdb itself trimmed the public reads at Q25 with fastp, ran MiXCR and retained productive beta chains. For every CDR3 protein sequence, its rows merge into one entry that carries the most common genes and DNA. These V and J calls rely on TCRdb rather than the paper's analysis. The sample table lists about 190,000 distinct CDR3 sequences, over 90% of them with a count of one. The top ten constitute roughly 0.15% of the sample.

Peripheral blood CD8+ and CD4+ T cells from healthy donors, Susac syndrome patients and multiple sclerosis patients were profiled by high-throughput TCR beta sequencing. Susac syndrome patients met recently defined diagnostic criteria for definite or probable disease. CD8+ TEMRA cells were enriched by FACS, while bulk CD8+ and CD4+ T cells were purified by magnetic negative isolation. Blood was drawn into EDTA tubes, processed within 24 hours, and PBMCs were isolated by density gradient centrifugation. PBMCs intended for TCR sequencing were frozen in liquid nitrogen and were later thawed in a 37 degrees C water bath. A purity of at least 90% was achieved for sorted or isolated CD4+, CD8+ and CD8+ TEMRA cells.

Here the chain combines TRBV7-9 and TRBJ2-7, and 9 junctional nucleotides match TRBD2. This TCR came from a human donor with Susac syndrome. Sequencing input: CD8+ T cells from PBMCs. Here the CDR3 is given as CASSSAFKREVPTYEQYF. The nucleotides read TGTGCCAGCAGCTCGGCCTTTAAGCGGGAGGTGCCCACCTACGAGCAGTACTTC.